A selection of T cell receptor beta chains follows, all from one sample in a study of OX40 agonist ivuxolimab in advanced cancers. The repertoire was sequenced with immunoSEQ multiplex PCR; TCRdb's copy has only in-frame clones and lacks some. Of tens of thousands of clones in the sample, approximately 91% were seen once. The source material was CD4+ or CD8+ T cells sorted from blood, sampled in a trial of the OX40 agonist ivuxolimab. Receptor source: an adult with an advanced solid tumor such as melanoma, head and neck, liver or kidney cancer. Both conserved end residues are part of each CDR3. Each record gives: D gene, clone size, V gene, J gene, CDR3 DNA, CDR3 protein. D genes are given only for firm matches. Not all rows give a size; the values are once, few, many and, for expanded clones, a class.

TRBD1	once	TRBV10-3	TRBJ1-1	TGTGCCATCAGCCTTCATAGTCCGGGACAGGGGGCTTTGAACACTGAAGCTTTCTTT	CAISLHSPGQGALNTEAFF
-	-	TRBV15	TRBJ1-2	TGTGCCACCAGCAGAGATTCGGGCTATGGCTACACCTTC	CATSRDSGYGYTF
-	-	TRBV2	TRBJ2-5	TGTGCCAGCAGTAAACTAGCAGAGAGACAAGAGACCCAGTACTTC	CASSKLAERQETQYF
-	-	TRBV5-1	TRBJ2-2	TGCGCCAGCAGCTTGGCAGGGGACGCCGGGGAGCTGTTTTTT	CASSLAGDAGELFF
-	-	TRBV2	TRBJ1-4	TGTGCCAGCAGGGGGTGGACAGTTAATGAAAAACTGTTTTTT	CASRGWTVNEKLFF
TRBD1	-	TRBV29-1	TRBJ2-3	TGCAGCGTTGAAAACCCCGGGACAGGGAGTATAGATACGCAGTATTTT	CSVENPGTGSIDTQYF
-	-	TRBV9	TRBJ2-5	TGTGCCAGCAGCGCTACTTTCCAAGAGACCCAGTACTTC	CASSATFQETQYF
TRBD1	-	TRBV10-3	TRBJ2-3	TGTGCCATCAGAGGGGGCCCGGGAGATACGCAGTATTTT	CAIRGGPGDTQYF
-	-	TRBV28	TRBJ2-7	TGTGCCAGTGTTTACGAGCAGTACTTC	CASVYEQYF
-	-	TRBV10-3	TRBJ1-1	TGTGCCATTCGAGCAGGAGCCCTTGAAGCTTTCTTT	CAIRAGALEAFF
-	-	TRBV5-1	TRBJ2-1	TGCGCCAGCAGCTTGGGGGGAATGGCCTACAATGAGCAGTTCTTC	CASSLGGMAYNEQFF
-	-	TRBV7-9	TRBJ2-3	TGTGCCAGCAGGAGGAGGGGGGGCCCATCAGATACGCAGTATTTT	CASRRRGGPSDTQYF
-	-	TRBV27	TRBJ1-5	TGTGCCAGCAGTTTTGGCAATCAGCCCCAGCATTTT	CASSFGNQPQHF
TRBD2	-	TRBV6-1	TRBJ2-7	TGTGCCAGCAGCACGGGACTAGCACTCGAGCAGTACTTC	CASSTGLALEQYF
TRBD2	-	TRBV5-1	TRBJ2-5	TGCGCCAGCAGCTTGATAGCGGGGGAGAACCAAGAGGCCCAGTACTTC	CASSLIAGENQEAQYF
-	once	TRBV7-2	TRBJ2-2	TGTGCCAGCAGCCCCCGACAGGTTGGGGCCGGGGAGCTGTTTTTT	CASSPRQVGAGELFF
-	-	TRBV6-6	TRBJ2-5	TGTGCCAGCAGTTACGGGGAGACCCAGTACTTC	CASSYGETQYF
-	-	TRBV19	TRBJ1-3	TGTGCCAGTCAAGACGGAAGCTCTGGAAACACCATATATTTT	CASQDGSSGNTIYF
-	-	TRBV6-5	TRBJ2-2	TGTGCCAGCACACTCGCAATATCGGGCACCGGGGAGCTGTTTTTT	CASTLAISGTGELFF
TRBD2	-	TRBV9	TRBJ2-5	TGTGCCAGCAGCTATGAGACTAGCGGGGCTCAAGAGACCCAGTACTTC	CASSYETSGAQETQYF
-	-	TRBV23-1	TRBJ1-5	TGCGCCAGCAGTCTACCGAATCAGCCCCAGCATTTT	CASSLPNQPQHF
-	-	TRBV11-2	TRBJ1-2	TGTGCCAGCACTTTGGCTAACTATGGCTACACCTTC	CASTLANYGYTF
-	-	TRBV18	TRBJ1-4	TGTGCCAGCTCACCAACAGACTCTGCAACTAATGAAAAACTGTTTTTT	CASSPTDSATNEKLFF
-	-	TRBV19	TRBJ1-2	TGTGCCAGTAGTACTATCTATGGCTACACCTTC	CASSTIYGYTF
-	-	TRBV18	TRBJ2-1	TGTGCCAGCTCACCGGACAGCGGCTCCTACAATGAGCAGTTCTTC	CASSPDSGSYNEQFF
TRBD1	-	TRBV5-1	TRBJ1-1	TGCGCCAGCAGCTTCTCGTCGACAGGGCGGACTGAAGCTTTCTTT	CASSFSSTGRTEAFF
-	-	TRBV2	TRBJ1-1	TGTGCCAGCAGAGGAAAACTGAACACTGAAGCTTTCTTT	CASRGKLNTEAFF
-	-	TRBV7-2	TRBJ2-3	TGTGCCAGCAGCTTAAGCCTAGGGGTTCCAGATACGCAGTATTTT	CASSLSLGVPDTQYF
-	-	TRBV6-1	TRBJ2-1	TGTGCCAGCAGTGAATCCTGGTCCGACAATGAGCAGTTCTTC	CASSESWSDNEQFF
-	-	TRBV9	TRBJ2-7	TGTGCCAGCACCCCCCCCGGCAGAGCCTACGAGCAGTACTTC	CASTPPGRAYEQYF
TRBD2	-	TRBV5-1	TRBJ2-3	TGCGCCAGCAGCTTGAGTCGGGGGGGCGGTAAGACAGATACGCAGTATTTT	CASSLSRGGGKTDTQYF
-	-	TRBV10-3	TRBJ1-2	TGTGCCATCAGTGAGTCGACTCGGGCAGCCAACTATGGCTACACCTTC	CAISESTRAANYGYTF
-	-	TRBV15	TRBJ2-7	TGTGCCACCAGCAGCCCCCGGGGGATCGGCTACGAGCAGTACTTC	CATSSPRGIGYEQYF
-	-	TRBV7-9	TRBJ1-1	TGTGCCAGCAGCGGGTCAGGGAACACTGAAGCTTTCTTT	CASSGSGNTEAFF
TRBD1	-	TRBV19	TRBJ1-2	TGTGCCAGTAATCCGGGACAGGGGTCTATTGGCTACACCTTC	CASNPGQGSIGYTF
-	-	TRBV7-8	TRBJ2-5	TGTGCCAGCAGCTTAGGGGGAAGATTAGAGACCCAGTACTTC	CASSLGGRLETQYF
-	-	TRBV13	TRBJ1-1	TGTGCCAGCAGCTCCGATACAGGGTCCGAAGCTTTCTTT	CASSSDTGSEAFF
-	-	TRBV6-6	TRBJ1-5	TGTGCCAGCAGTTACTTAGTCTTGCAGCCCCAGCATTTT	CASSYLVLQPQHF
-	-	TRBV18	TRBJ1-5	TGTGCCAGCTCACGCGGGACCGGGAATCAGCCCCAGCATTTT	CASSRGTGNQPQHF
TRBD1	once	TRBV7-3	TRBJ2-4	TGTGCCAGCAGCCTAGGGACAGAAAACATTCAGTACTTC	CASSLGTENIQYF
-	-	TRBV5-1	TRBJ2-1	TGCGCCAGCACTTCCTTGGGGGCCTCGGGGAATGAGCAGTTCTTC	CASTSLGASGNEQFF
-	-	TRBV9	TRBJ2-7	TGTGCCAGCAGCCCGAGGGGGAGCCGCGTAGGGTACGAGCAGTACTTC	CASSPRGSRVGYEQYF
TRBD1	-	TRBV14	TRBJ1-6	TGTGCCAGCACCGGGACAGGGGGCGATAATTCACCCCTCCACTTT	CASTGTGGDNSPLHF
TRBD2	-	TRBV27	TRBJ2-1	TGTGCCAGCAGTTTCGCTTCTTCAGCGGGGGGGCGGGAGCAGTTCTTC	CASSFASSAGGREQFF
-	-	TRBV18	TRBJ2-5	TGTGCCAGCTCGCCCAGGGCGAGGGAGACCCAGTACTTC	CASSPRARETQYF
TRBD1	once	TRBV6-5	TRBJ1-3	TGTGCCAGCACGCGGACAGGGTACGGAAACACCATATATTTT	CASTRTGYGNTIYF
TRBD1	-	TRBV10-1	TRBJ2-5	TGCGCCAGCAGTGAGGGACAGGGGCAAGAGACCCAGTACTTC	CASSEGQGQETQYF
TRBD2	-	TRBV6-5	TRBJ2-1	TGTGCCAGCAGTTCCACTAGCGGGGGGGTACATGAGCAGTTCTTC	CASSSTSGGVHEQFF
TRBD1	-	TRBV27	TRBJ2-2	TGTGCCAGCAGTCAAACAGGGGGCTGGAACACCGGGGAGCTGTTTTTT	CASSQTGGWNTGELFF
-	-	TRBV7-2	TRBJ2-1	TGTGCCAGCAGCCACCAGAGCGATGAGCAGTTCTTC	CASSHQSDEQFF
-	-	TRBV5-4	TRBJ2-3	TGTGCCAGCAGTTTGCAGGGGGATACGCAGTATTTT	CASSLQGDTQYF
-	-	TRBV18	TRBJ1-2	TGTGCCAGCTCACGATCCTCGGACAGCCTCTATGGCTACACCTTC	CASSRSSDSLYGYTF
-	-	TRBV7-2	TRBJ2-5	TGTGCCAGCAGCTCGGGACCGACCCAAGAGACCCAGTACTTC	CASSSGPTQETQYF
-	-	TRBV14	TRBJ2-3	TGTGCCAGCAGCCAAGATCTCCCCCCAGATACGCAGTATTTT	CASSQDLPPDTQYF
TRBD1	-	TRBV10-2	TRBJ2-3	TGCGCCAGCACCCAAGACAGGGGGAACACAGATACGCAGTATTTT	CASTQDRGNTDTQYF